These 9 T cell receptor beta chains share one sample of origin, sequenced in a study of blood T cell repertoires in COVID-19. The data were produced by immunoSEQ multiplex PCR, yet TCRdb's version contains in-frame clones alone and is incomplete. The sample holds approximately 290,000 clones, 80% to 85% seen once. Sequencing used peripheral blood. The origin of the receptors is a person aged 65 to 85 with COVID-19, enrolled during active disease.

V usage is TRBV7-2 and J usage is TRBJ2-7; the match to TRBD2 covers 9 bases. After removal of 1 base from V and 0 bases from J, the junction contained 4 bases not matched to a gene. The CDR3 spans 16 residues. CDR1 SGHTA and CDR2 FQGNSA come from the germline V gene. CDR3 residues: CASSLDAGGSSYEQYF. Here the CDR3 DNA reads TGTGCCAGCAGCTTAGACGCGGGGGGGTCCTCCTACGAGCAGTACTTC.

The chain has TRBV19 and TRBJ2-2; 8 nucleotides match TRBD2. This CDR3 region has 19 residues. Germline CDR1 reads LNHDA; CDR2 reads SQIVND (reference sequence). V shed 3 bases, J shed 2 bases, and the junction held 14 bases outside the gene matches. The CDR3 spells CASSIFSPAGAENTGELFF. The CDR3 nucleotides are TGTGCCAGTAGTATTTTTTCACCAGCGGGAGCCGAAAACACCGGGGAGCTGTTTTTT.

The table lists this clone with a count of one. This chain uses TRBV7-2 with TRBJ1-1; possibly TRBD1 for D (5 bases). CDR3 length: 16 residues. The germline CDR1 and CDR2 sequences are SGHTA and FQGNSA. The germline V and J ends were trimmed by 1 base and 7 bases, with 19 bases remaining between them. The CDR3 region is CASSLGSGGRQSEAFF. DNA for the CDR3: TGTGCCAGCAGCTTAGGGTCGGGGGGACGTCAAAGTGAAGCTTTCTTT.

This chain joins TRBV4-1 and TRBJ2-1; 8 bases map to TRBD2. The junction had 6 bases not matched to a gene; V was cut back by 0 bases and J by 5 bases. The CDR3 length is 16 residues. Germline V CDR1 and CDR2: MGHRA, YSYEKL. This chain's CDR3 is CASSQDALAGHNEQFF. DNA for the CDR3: TGCGCCAGCAGCCAAGATGCGCTAGCGGGCCACAATGAGCAGTTCTTC.

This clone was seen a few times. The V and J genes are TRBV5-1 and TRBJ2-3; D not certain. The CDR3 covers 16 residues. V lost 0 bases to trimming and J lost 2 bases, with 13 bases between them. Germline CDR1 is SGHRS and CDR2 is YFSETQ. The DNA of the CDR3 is TGCGCCAGCAGCTTGGAGTTGGCTGAATTCACAGATACGCAGTATTTT. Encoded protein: CASSLELAEFTDTQYF. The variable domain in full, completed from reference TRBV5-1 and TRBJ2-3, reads KAGVTQTPRYLIKTRGQQVTLSCSPISGHRSVSWYQQTPGQGLQFLFEYFSETQRNKGNFPGRFSGRQFSNSRSEMNVSTLELGDSALYLCASSLELAEFTDTQYFGPGTRLTVL.

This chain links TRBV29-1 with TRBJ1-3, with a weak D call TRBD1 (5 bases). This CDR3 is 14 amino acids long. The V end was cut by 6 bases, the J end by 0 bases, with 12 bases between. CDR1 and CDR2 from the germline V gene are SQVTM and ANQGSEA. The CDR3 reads CSVHRRDSGNTIYF. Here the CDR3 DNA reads TGCAGCGTACACAGGAGGGACTCTGGAAACACCATATATTTT.

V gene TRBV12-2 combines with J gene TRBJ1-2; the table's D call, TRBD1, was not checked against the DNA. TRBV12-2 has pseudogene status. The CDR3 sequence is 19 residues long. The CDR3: CASRLDGVNRDRPDYGYTF. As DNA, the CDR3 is TGTGCAAGTCGCCTCGACGGAGTAAACCGGGACAGGCCCGACTATGGCTACACCTTC.

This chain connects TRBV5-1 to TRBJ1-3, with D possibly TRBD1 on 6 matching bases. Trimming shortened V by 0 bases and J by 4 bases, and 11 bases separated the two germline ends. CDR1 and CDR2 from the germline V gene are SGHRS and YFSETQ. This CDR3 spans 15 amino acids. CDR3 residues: CASSLEVGAGNTIYF. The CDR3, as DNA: TGCGCCAGCAGCTTGGAAGTGGGGGCCGGAAACACCATATATTTT.

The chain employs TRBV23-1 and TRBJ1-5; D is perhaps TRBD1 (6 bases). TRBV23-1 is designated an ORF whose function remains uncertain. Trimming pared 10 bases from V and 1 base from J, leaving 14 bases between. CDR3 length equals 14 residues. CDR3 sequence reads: CAKVPTGSNQPQHF. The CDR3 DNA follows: TGCGCCAAGGTTCCGACAGGCAGCAATCAGCCCCAGCATTTT.